This record concerns one T cell receptor (beta chain) sequence. Its antigen is currently unknown. The CDR3 length is 14 residues. V shed 5 bases and J shed 6 bases, with 14 bases lying between them. Germline-derived CDR1 and CDR2 are MNHNS and SASEGT. Profiled with immunoSEQ multiplex PCR; TCRdb holds only in-frame clones, not every one. There are more than 70,000 clones in the sample; roughly nine tenths occur only once, and 2.8% lies in the top ten. The data were taken from a study of OX40 agonist ivuxolimab in advanced cancers. As for the study in general: Partial responses, seen in three patients, involved one hepatocellular carcinoma and two cutaneous melanomas. General study findings and limits: Relative to CD4+ cells, CD8+ T cells on average had more expanded clones.

This receptor was taken from an adult with an advanced solid tumor such as melanoma, head and neck, liver or kidney cancer. The sequencing here drew on CD4+ or CD8+ T cells sorted from blood, taken in a trial of the OX40 agonist ivuxolimab. The chain joins TRBV6-1 to TRBJ1-5; D is perhaps TRBD1 (5 bases). CDR3 loop: CASSSRGGVQPQHF. The CDR3 region has the DNA TGTGCCAGCAGTTCACGCGGGGGGGTTCAGCCCCAGCATTTT.